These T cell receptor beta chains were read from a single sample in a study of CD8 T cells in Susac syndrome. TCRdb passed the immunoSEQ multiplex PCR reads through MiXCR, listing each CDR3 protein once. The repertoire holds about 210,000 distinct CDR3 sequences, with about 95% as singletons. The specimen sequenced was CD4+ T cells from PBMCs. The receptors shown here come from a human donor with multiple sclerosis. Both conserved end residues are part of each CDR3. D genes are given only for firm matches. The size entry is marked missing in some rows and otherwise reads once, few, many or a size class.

CDR3 DNA: TGTGCCAGCAGCCAACGGTGGGACACCGGGGAGCTGTTTTTT; CDR3 protein: CASSQRWDTGELFF; V gene: TRBV14; D gene: .; J gene: TRBJ2-2; clone size: .
CDR3 DNA: TGCAGTGCTAGGCGAGGTCCTGGCTACACCTTC; CDR3 protein: CSARRGPGYTF; V gene: TRBV20-1; D gene: .; J gene: TRBJ1-2; clone size: .
CDR3 DNA: TGTGCCAGCAGCCAAGAGTTCAGGAGCGCAAATACGCAGTATTTT; CDR3 protein: CASSQEFRSANTQYF; V gene: TRBV3-1; D gene: .; J gene: TRBJ2-3; clone size: once
CDR3 DNA: TGTGCCAGCTTTCGGCGGGAACCCCCCACCGGGGAGCTGTTTTTT; CDR3 protein: CASFRREPPTGELFF; V gene: TRBV6-5; D gene: .; J gene: TRBJ2-2; clone size: .
CDR3 DNA: TGTGCCAGCAAGGCAGTGACCTACGAGCAGTACTTC; CDR3 protein: CASKAVTYEQYF; V gene: TRBV2; D gene: .; J gene: TRBJ2-7; clone size: .
CDR3 DNA: TGCAGTGCTAGGGCGGCCTATAGGACAGATACGCAGTATTTT; CDR3 protein: CSARAAYRTDTQYF; V gene: TRBV20-1; D gene: .; J gene: TRBJ2-3; clone size: .
CDR3 DNA: TGTGCCAGCACCTATCGATTCGGGGAGCTGTTTTTT; CDR3 protein: CASTYRFGELFF; V gene: TRBV6-6; D gene: .; J gene: TRBJ2-2; clone size: .
CDR3 DNA: TGCAGTGCTAGAGGCGTGGGGGGCTACACCTTC; CDR3 protein: CSARGVGGYTF; V gene: TRBV20-1; D gene: .; J gene: TRBJ1-2; clone size: .
CDR3 DNA: TGTGCCAGCAGCGGCCCCGGTAGGGGCTACACCTTC; CDR3 protein: CASSGPGRGYTF; V gene: TRBV9; D gene: .; J gene: TRBJ1-2; clone size: .
CDR3 DNA: TGTGCCAGCAGCGTAGAGGACAGGGGGCGAGGCGAGCAGTACTTC; CDR3 protein: CASSVEDRGRGEQYF; V gene: TRBV9; D gene: TRBD1; J gene: TRBJ2-7; clone size: .
CDR3 DNA: TGTGCCAGCAGCCCTTGGACAGCTAACACCGGGGAGCTGTTTTTT; CDR3 protein: CASSPWTANTGELFF; V gene: TRBV12-3/TRBV12-4; D gene: .; J gene: TRBJ2-2; clone size: .
CDR3 DNA: TGTGCATTCGTCTCCAGCGGGATAAGCACAGATACGCAGTATTTT; CDR3 protein: CAFVSSGISTDTQYF; V gene: TRBV30; D gene: TRBD2; J gene: TRBJ2-3; clone size: .
CDR3 DNA: TGTGCCAGTAGTATAACCCATGGGACAGGGTCGAACGAGCAGTACTTC; CDR3 protein: CASSITHGTGSNEQYF; V gene: TRBV19; D gene: TRBD1; J gene: TRBJ2-7; clone size: once
CDR3 DNA: TGTGCCAGCAGTCGGGACACTAGCTACGAGCAGTACTTC; CDR3 protein: CASSRDTSYEQYF; V gene: TRBV27; D gene: .; J gene: TRBJ2-7; clone size: .
CDR3 DNA: TGCAGCGTGACAGGGGGATCCACTTCTGGGGCCAACGTCCTGACTTTC; CDR3 protein: CSVTGGSTSGANVLTF; V gene: TRBV29-1; D gene: TRBD1; J gene: TRBJ2-6; clone size: .
CDR3 DNA: TGCAGTGCTAGTGTTATACCCAGCTCCTACAATGAGCAGTTCTTC; CDR3 protein: CSASVIPSSYNEQFF; V gene: TRBV20-1; D gene: .; J gene: TRBJ2-1; clone size: .
CDR3 DNA: TGTGCCAGCAGTCGACTAGCGGGGGGGAACACAGATACGCAGTATTTT; CDR3 protein: CASSRLAGGNTDTQYF; V gene: TRBV9; D gene: TRBD2; J gene: TRBJ2-3; clone size: .
CDR3 DNA: TGTGCCAGCAGGCCGGGGAGGCGCCCAGATACGCAGTATTTT; CDR3 protein: CASRPGRRPDTQYF; V gene: TRBV2; D gene: .; J gene: TRBJ2-3; clone size: .
CDR3 DNA: TGCAGTGCTAAAGGACTAGTAGGGAACATTCAGTACTTC; CDR3 protein: CSAKGLVGNIQYF; V gene: TRBV20-1; D gene: TRBD2; J gene: TRBJ2-4; clone size: .
CDR3 DNA: TGTGCCAGCAGCTCGGGGGGACAGGGAGAACTCTATGGCTACACCTTC; CDR3 protein: CASSSGGQGELYGYTF; V gene: TRBV7-8; D gene: TRBD1; J gene: TRBJ1-2; clone size: .
CDR3 DNA: TGTGCCAGCAGCTTAGCGAGGAGGGAAGAGACCCAGTACTTC; CDR3 protein: CASSLARREETQYF; V gene: TRBV7-9; D gene: .; J gene: TRBJ2-5; clone size: .
CDR3 DNA: TGTGCCAGCAGTGTACTGGGGGCCTACGAGCAGTACTTC; CDR3 protein: CASSVLGAYEQYF; V gene: TRBV2; D gene: .; J gene: TRBJ2-7; clone size: .
CDR3 DNA: TGTGCCAGCACCCCTGGACAGGTATCTGGGACCCAGTACTTC; CDR3 protein: CASTPGQVSGTQYF; V gene: TRBV25-1; D gene: TRBD1; J gene: TRBJ2-5; clone size: .
CDR3 DNA: TGCAGCGCCCAGACAGGGGGGGGACAGCCCCAGCATTTT; CDR3 protein: CSAQTGGGQPQHF; V gene: TRBV29-1; D gene: TRBD1; J gene: TRBJ1-5; clone size: .
CDR3 DNA: TGCGCCAGCAGCTTTACGACAGACAGGGGGCGCCGGGATGGCTACACCTTC; CDR3 protein: CASSFTTDRGRRDGYTF; V gene: TRBV5-1; D gene: TRBD1; J gene: TRBJ1-2; clone size: .
CDR3 DNA: TGTGCCAGCAGCGTAGGACAGGGAGGCCAGCCCCAGCATTTT; CDR3 protein: CASSVGQGGQPQHF; V gene: TRBV9; D gene: TRBD1; J gene: TRBJ1-5; clone size: .
CDR3 DNA: TGTGCCACCAGTGATCCTCGAGGGGGCGGGCAAGAGACCCAGTACTTC; CDR3 protein: CATSDPRGGGQETQYF; V gene: TRBV24-1; D gene: TRBD1; J gene: TRBJ2-5; clone size: .
CDR3 DNA: TGTGCCAGCAGCGTCGGGACAGGGCTATCTGGGGCCAACGTCCTGACTTTC; CDR3 protein: CASSVGTGLSGANVLTF; V gene: TRBV9; D gene: TRBD1; J gene: TRBJ2-6; clone size: .
CDR3 DNA: TGTGCCAGCAGTACTTACAGGGGTGGCTACACCTTC; CDR3 protein: CASSTYRGGYTF; V gene: TRBV12-3/TRBV12-4; D gene: TRBD1; J gene: TRBJ1-2; clone size: .
CDR3 DNA: TGTGCCAGCAGTTTTCGGTTCTTAGCCAAAAACATTCAGTACTTC; CDR3 protein: CASSFRFLAKNIQYF; V gene: TRBV12-3/TRBV12-4; D gene: .; J gene: TRBJ2-4; clone size: .
CDR3 DNA: TGTGCCAGCAGCGTAGAGGGATCCACAGATACGCAGTATTTT; CDR3 protein: CASSVEGSTDTQYF; V gene: TRBV9; D gene: .; J gene: TRBJ2-3; clone size: few
CDR3 DNA: TGTGCCAGCAGTTTCCTGGGACTAGCGTTAGATGAGCAGTTCTTC; CDR3 protein: CASSFLGLALDEQFF; V gene: TRBV12-3/TRBV12-4; D gene: TRBD2; J gene: TRBJ2-1; clone size: .
CDR3 DNA: TGTGCCAGCAGTTTGCGACAGGGCGCGGTAGATACGCAGTATTTT; CDR3 protein: CASSLRQGAVDTQYF; V gene: TRBV12-3/TRBV12-4; D gene: TRBD1; J gene: TRBJ2-3; clone size: .
CDR3 DNA: TGCAGTGCAACCACAGCGGGGGCGAGCTCCTACAATGAGCAGTTCTTC; CDR3 protein: CSATTAGASSYNEQFF; V gene: TRBV20-1; D gene: TRBD2; J gene: TRBJ2-1; clone size: .
CDR3 DNA: TGTGCCAGCAGTATAGGGGCCCGCAATCAGCCCCAGCATTTT; CDR3 protein: CASSIGARNQPQHF; V gene: TRBV6-5; D gene: .; J gene: TRBJ1-5; clone size: .
CDR3 DNA: TGTGCCAGCAGCCCGGGAGGGGGGCAGTCCTACGAGCAGTACTTC; CDR3 protein: CASSPGGGQSYEQYF; V gene: TRBV9; D gene: TRBD2; J gene: TRBJ2-7; clone size: .
CDR3 DNA: TGTGCCAGCCTAGGGGGTACGTTCCTCAGTGTCTTC; CDR3 protein: CASLGGTFLSVF; V gene: TRBV21-1; D gene: .; J gene: TRBJ2-1; clone size: .
CDR3 DNA: TGTGCCTGGAGCCACACAGGGGGAAATCAGCCCCAGCATTTT; CDR3 protein: CAWSHTGGNQPQHF; V gene: TRBV30; D gene: TRBD1; J gene: TRBJ1-5; clone size: .
CDR3 DNA: TGCGCCAGCAGCCAAGATTCTGGGACAGGGATTAATGAAAAACTGTTTTTT; CDR3 protein: CASSQDSGTGINEKLFF; V gene: TRBV4-1; D gene: TRBD1; J gene: TRBJ1-4; clone size: .
CDR3 DNA: TGTGCCACCAGCAGAGACCCGGGACTCCTGGAGACCCAGTACTTC; CDR3 protein: CATSRDPGLLETQYF; V gene: TRBV15; D gene: .; J gene: TRBJ2-5; clone size: .
CDR3 DNA: TGTGCCAGCAGTTCGAGGGGTAATCAGCCCCAGCATTTT; CDR3 protein: CASSSRGNQPQHF; V gene: TRBV2; D gene: .; J gene: TRBJ1-5; clone size: .
CDR3 DNA: TGTGCCAGCGTTACCGGGGAGCTGTTTTTT; CDR3 protein: CASVTGELFF; V gene: TRBV24-1; D gene: .; J gene: TRBJ2-2; clone size: .
CDR3 DNA: TGTGCCAGCAGCTTCTTTCCTAGCGGGACCTTGAGTGAGCAGTTCTTC; CDR3 protein: CASSFFPSGTLSEQFF; V gene: TRBV13; D gene: TRBD2; J gene: TRBJ2-1; clone size: .
CDR3 DNA: TGTGCCAGCAGCCGCCGACAGGAAGCTTTCTTT; CDR3 protein: CASSRRQEAFF; V gene: TRBV7-2; D gene: .; J gene: TRBJ1-1; clone size: .
CDR3 DNA: TGTGCCAGCAGCTTAGACCTAGCGGTCCACGAGCAGTACTTC; CDR3 protein: CASSLDLAVHEQYF; V gene: TRBV7-8; D gene: TRBD2; J gene: TRBJ2-7; clone size: few